Presented here are 12 T cell receptor beta chains from one specimen sequenced in a study of T cell responses to AZD1222 COVID-19 vaccine. TCRdb's copy holds only in-frame clones and misses some; the assay was immunoSEQ multiplex PCR. The sample contains 150,000 to 200,000 clones, approximately 91% of which appear only once. The source material was peripheral blood, sampled on day 0 of AZD1222 vaccination. The source of these receptors is an adult in good health.

CDR3 loop: CASSVLDSWGHSNQPQHF. As DNA, the CDR3 is TGTGCCAGCAGCGTCCTGGACAGTTGGGGCCATAGCAATCAGCCCCAGCATTTT. The J gene is TRBJ1-5, the V gene TRBV6-2 or TRBV6-3; weak D call: TRBD1 (6 bases). Germline V gene sequence: CDR1 MNHEY, CDR2 SVGEGT. CDR3 length: 18 residues. V lost 6 bases and J 0 bases, leaving 21 bases between the germline ends.

V is TRBV28 and J is TRBJ2-7; TRBD2 matches at 11 bases. The CDR3 loop spans 15 amino acids. V trimming: 6 bases; J trimming: 5 bases; junction bases outside the gene matches: 9. CDR1 is MDHEN, CDR2 SYDVKM, per germline. In DNA form, the CDR3 reads TGTGCCAGCAGCTCATTTAAACTAGCGGGAGACGAGCAGTACTTC. It codes for CASSSFKLAGDEQYF. Variable domain in full (rest from reference TRBV28 and TRBJ2-7): DVKVTQSSRYLVKRTGEKVFLECVQDMDHENMFWYRQDPGLGLRLIYFSYDVKMKEKGDIPEGYSVSREKKERFSLILESASTNQTSMYLCASSSFKLAGDEQYFGPGTRLTVT.

In this sample, this clone turned up once. The DNA for the CDR3 is TGCAGCGTCATTAGCAGGGGGAATGGCTACACCTTC. Amino acids: CSVISRGNGYTF. J is TRBJ1-2 and V is TRBV29-1, with 7 bases aligning to TRBD1. This CDR3 is 12 amino acids long. Germline V lookup: CDR1 SQVTM, CDR2 ANQGSEA. The junction had 7 bases not matched to a gene; V was cut back by 6 bases and J by 6 bases.

The CDR3 DNA is TGTGCCAGCAGAGTCTTGACCGGGACTAGCGGCTACGAGCAGTACTTC. This encodes CASRVLTGTSGYEQYF. The J gene is TRBJ2-7, the V gene TRBV28; TRBD2 matches 11 bases. V gave up 6 bases and J gave up 3 bases; unmatched junction bases: 10. CDR3 length: 16 amino acids. The germline V gene has CDR1 MDHEN and CDR2 SYDVKM.

The genes are TRBV7-3 and TRBJ1-2; TRBD1 agrees at 8 bases. V dropped 1 base and J dropped 8; count of bases not matched to a gene: 3. Germline CDR1 SGHTA, CDR2 FQGTGA. The CDR3 extends over 13 amino acids. CDR3 coding DNA: TGTGCCAGCAGCTTAAGGCAGGGGGCCGGCTACACCTTC. This encodes CASSLRQGAGYTF.

CDR3 amino acids: CASSGGLLISGRAYNEQFF. Here the CDR3 DNA reads TGTGCCAGCAGTGGCGGACTACTCATAAGCGGGAGGGCCTACAATGAGCAGTTCTTC. The genes are TRBV2 and TRBJ2-1, with TRBD2 identical over 10 bases. Germline CDR1 and CDR2: SNHLY and FYNNEI. J was trimmed by 2 bases and V by 4 bases; bases with no gene match: 14. The CDR3 spans 19 residues.

The rearrangement uses TRBV28 and TRBJ2-5; D might be TRBD1 (6 bases). This CDR3 is 14 amino acids long. Germline V lookup: CDR1 MDHEN, CDR2 SYDVKM. The V end was cut by 6 bases, the J end by 5 bases, with 16 bases between. CDR3 loop: CASRLIGGFETQYF. DNA for the CDR3: TGTGCCAGCAGACTAATAGGGGGTTTCGAGACCCAGTACTTC.

The genes are TRBV7-9 and TRBJ2-7, with TRBD2 as a possible D gene (6 bases). Germline loops: CDR1 SEHNR, CDR2 FQNEAQ (reference sequence). CDR3 size: 14 residues. Trimming took off 1 base at V and 3 bases at J, with 10 bases between the two ends. In DNA, the CDR3 is TGTGCCAGCAGCTTAGTAGGGCGGGACTACGAGCAGTACTTC. This translates into CASSLVGRDYEQYF.

The gene calls are TRBV27 and TRBJ2-3; weak D call: TRBD1 (5 bases). The CDR3 has 14 residues. Germline V gene lookup returns CDR1 MNHEY and CDR2 SMNVEV (reference sequence). Trimming shortened V by 6 bases and J by 0 bases, and 10 bases separated the two germline ends. The CDR3 region has the DNA TGTGCCAGCAGGAGGCGGACAAGCACAGATACGCAGTATTTT. This gives the protein CASRRRTSTDTQYF.

This chain uses TRBV28 with TRBJ2-1; D possibly corresponds to TRBD2 (6 bases). Germline CDR1 reads MDHEN; CDR2 reads SYDVKM. With 3 bases removed from V and 4 bases from J, the gap between germline ends came to 19 bases. There are 17 residues in the CDR3. The CDR3 sequence is CASSFPQLGLLYNEQFF. CDR3 nucleotides: TGTGCCAGCAGTTTCCCCCAACTCGGACTACTATACAATGAGCAGTTCTTC.

The chain employs TRBV19 and TRBJ1-1; D is unclear. Per germline, CDR1 LNHDA and CDR2 SQIVND (reference sequence). V was clipped by 2 bases and J by 5 bases, with 12 bases between them. The CDR3 contains 14 residues. The CDR3, as DNA: TGTGCCAGTAGTATAAAACAGCCGAATACTGAAGCTTTCTTT. As protein: CASSIKQPNTEAFF.

This clone was seen just once. V and J are TRBV19 and TRBJ2-3; D is uncertain. The germline V and J ends were trimmed by 3 bases and 0 bases, with 4 bases remaining between them. The length of the CDR3 is 13 residues. Germline V gene sequence: CDR1 LNHDA, CDR2 SQIVND (reference sequence). The CDR3 bases are TGTGCCAGTAGTATGGGGAGCACAGATACGCAGTATTTT. It codes for CASSMGSTDTQYF. Supplemented by reference TRBV19 and TRBJ2-3, the full variable domain reads DGGITQSPKYLFRKEGQNVTLSCEQNLNHDAMYWYRQDPGQGLRLIYYSQIVNDFQKGDIAEGYSVSREKKESFPLTVTSAQKNPTAFYLCASSMGSTDTQYFGPGTRLTVL.